This T cell receptor beta chain was obtained from a study of blood T cell repertoires in COVID-19 (dated by TCRdb to the early 2020s). Concerning the study at large: Samples from collaborators originated in the United States, Italy and Spain and spanned both the acute and convalescent phases of COVID-19. The prospective study material was composed of cDNA or gDNA derived from T cells, B-cell-depleted T cells, or PBMCs. Deeply sampled blood TCRbeta repertoires from subjects exposed to, actively infected with, or recovered from COVID-19 were included in the dataset. The repertoires were made available in a free public database intended to serve as a resource for research on the immune response to SARS-CoV-2. Samples came from the ongoing ImmuneRACE study (first 160 participants) plus 1,254 subjects from 6 global collaborators. A de-identified subject ID, COVID-19 status, age in years and sex were almost always included in the sample metadata. Where HLA class I and class II types were available, the types were taken from metadata supplied by the sample provider, not from assay-based typing. The full study reports these points: How much clinical and demographic metadata was included differed by source and by participant, and the metadata was provided uncurated.

The immunoSEQ Assay, a bias-controlled multiplex PCR, was used to amplify TCRbeta CDR3 regions from genomic DNA. On the study's bioinformatics: The number of nucleated cells in each sample was estimated by amplification of reference gene primers within the assay. To quantify the absolute abundance of each unique TCRbeta CDR3 rearrangement, sequence reads were collapsed and filtered. Productive Simpson clonality was computed per sample as the square root of Simpson's diversity index over productive rearrangements. The table comes from immuneACCESS by way of TCRdb, which keeps in-frame sequences with V and J called. Part of the clones is missing from these tables; in studies checked, under half for an unresolved V gene and the rest for unknown reasons. Clone size and V and J calls were adopted from that table, with D and trimming inferred from the DNA. Across this sample there are some 120,000 clones, with approximately 89% seen only once. The top ten hold 3.5% to 4.5% of the sample.

As to this clone: Its antigen remains undetermined. No base qualities exist here, and no much larger clone lies one base off it.

The collaborating institutions used their own protocols to collect whole blood in K2EDTA tubes. For TCRbeta analysis, collaborators shipped samples in one of three forms: frozen whole blood, isolated PBMCs, or DNA extracted from either of those sample types. The germline V gene (reference sequence) gives CDR1 as DFQATT and CDR2 as SNEGSKA. Deletion took 7 bases off V and 8 bases off J, with a span of 14 bases between the germline ends. The CDR3 sequence holds 11 residues, the cysteine and phenylalanine included. The only DNA kept is the CDR3, 33 bases in frame from the first base. The sequenced material came from peripheral blood. The sequence came from a woman aged 60 to 75 with acute or convalescent COVID-19. The chain employs TRBV20-1 and TRBJ1-2; no confident D gene assignment can be made. The sequenced DNA is TGCAGTGTCCGACCAAGCGGCGGCTACACCTTC. Protein translation: CSVRPSGGYTF.